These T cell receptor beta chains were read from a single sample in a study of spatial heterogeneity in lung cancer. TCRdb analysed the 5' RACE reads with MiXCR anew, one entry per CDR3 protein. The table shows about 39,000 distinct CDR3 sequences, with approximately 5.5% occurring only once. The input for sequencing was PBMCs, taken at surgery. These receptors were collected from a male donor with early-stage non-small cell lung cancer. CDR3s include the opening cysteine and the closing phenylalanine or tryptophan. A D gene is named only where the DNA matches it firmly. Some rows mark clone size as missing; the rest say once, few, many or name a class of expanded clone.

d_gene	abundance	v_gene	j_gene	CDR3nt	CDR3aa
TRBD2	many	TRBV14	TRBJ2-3	TGTGCCAGCAGCCAAGATAGCGGGATCACAGATACGCAGTATTTT	CASSQDSGITDTQYF
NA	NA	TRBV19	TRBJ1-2	TGTGCCAGTACTCCGTCCGGCGGCAATGGGAGGAATGGCTACACCTTC	CASTPSGGNGRNGYTF
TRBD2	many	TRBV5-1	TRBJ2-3	TGCGCCAGCAGCTTGGTTCTAGCGGGGAACACAGATACGCAGTATTTT	CASSLVLAGNTDTQYF
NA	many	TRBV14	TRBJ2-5	TGTGCCAGCAGCCAAGATTCGTTCAATTACCAAGAGACCCAGTACTTC	CASSQDSFNYQETQYF
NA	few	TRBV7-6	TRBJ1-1	TGTGCCAGCAGCTTGGATGTAGGGCAGGGAAAAGTTGAAGCTTTCTTT	CASSLDVGQGKVEAFF
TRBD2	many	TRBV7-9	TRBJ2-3	TGTGCCAGCAGCTGGAGACTAGCGGGGAGTTTCACAGATACGCAGTATTTT	CASSWRLAGSFTDTQYF
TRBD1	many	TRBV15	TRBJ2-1	TGTGCCACCAGCAGAGGCGGGACAGGTCCCTACAATGAGCAGTTCTTC	CATSRGGTGPYNEQFF
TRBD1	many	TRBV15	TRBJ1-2	TGTGCCACCAGCAGAGAGACAGGGGGCTTTGGCTACACCTTC	CATSRETGGFGYTF
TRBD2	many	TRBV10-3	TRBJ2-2	TGTGCCATCAGTGACGTACAGCGGGGGGCCTTAGACACCGGGGAGCTGTTTTTT	CAISDVQRGALDTGELFF
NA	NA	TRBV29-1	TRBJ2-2	TGCAGCGCCTCAGCGAATTTGAACACCGGGGAGCTGTTTTTT	CSASANLNTGELFF
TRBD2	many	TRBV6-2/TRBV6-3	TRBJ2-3	TGTGCCAGCAGGGGACTAGCCAGTAGCACAGATACGCAGTATTTT	CASRGLASSTDTQYF
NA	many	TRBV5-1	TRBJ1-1	TGCGCCAGCTCCAAAGGGTCCTGGAACACTGAAGCTTTCTTT	CASSKGSWNTEAFF
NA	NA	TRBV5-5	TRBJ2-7	TGTGCCAGCAGCACCGGCGTTCCCTCCTACGAGCAGTACTTC	CASSTGVPSYEQYF
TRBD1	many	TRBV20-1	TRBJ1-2	TGCAGTGCTACTTACCGGGACAGGAAGGACTATGGCTACACCTTC	CSATYRDRKDYGYTF
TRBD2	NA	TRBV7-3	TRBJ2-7	TGTGCCAGCAGCTTAATGGGCAGCGGGGGCGAGCAGTACTTC	CASSLMGSGGEQYF
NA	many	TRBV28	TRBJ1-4	TGTGCCAGCAGCTTAACGGGGACGGCCGCCACAACTAATGAAAAACTGTTTTTT	CASSLTGTAATTNEKLFF
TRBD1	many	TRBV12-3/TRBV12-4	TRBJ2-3	TGTGCCAGCAGTTTAGGGGACAGGGTTCCAGATACGCAGTATTTT	CASSLGDRVPDTQYF
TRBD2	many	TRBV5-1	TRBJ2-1	TGCGCCAGCAGCCGTAGCGGGGCGACCTTCAATGAGCAGTTCTTC	CASSRSGATFNEQFF
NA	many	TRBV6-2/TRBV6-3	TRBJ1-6	TGTGCCAGCAGTAGATGGGACGAAAATTCACCCCTCCACTTT	CASSRWDENSPLHF
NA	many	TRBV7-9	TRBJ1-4	TGTGCCAGCAGCTTAGCGATGGGGGTCGAAAAACTGTTTTTT	CASSLAMGVEKLFF
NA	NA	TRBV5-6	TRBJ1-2	TGTGCCAGCAGATGGGGATCCTATGGCTACACCTTC	CASRWGSYGYTF
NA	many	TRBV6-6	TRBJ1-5	TGTGCCAGCCCGAAAAGGACAAGGGGGGAGATCAATCAGCCCCAGCATTTT	CASPKRTRGEINQPQHF
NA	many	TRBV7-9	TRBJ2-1	TGTGCCAGCAGCTTAGAGGGACTCAGGACGGGTGAGCAGTTCTTC	CASSLEGLRTGEQFF
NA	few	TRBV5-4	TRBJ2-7	TGTGCCAGCAGCTTGGTCGACGAGCAGTACTTC	CASSLVDEQYF
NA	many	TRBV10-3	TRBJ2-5	TGTGCCATCAAAGGGGCCGGAGAGACCCAGTACTTC	CAIKGAGETQYF
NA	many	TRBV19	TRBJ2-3	TGTGCCAGTAGTACCGCAGTGACCTTTCCAGATACGCAGTATTTT	CASSTAVTFPDTQYF
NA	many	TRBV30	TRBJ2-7	TGTGCGTGGGGTTTTGGGGTCAGCTCCTACGAGCAGTACTTC	CAWGFGVSSYEQYF
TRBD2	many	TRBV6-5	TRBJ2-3	TGTGCCAGCAGTTACTCGACTAGCGGGGGGGATAGCACAGATACGCAGTATTTT	CASSYSTSGGDSTDTQYF
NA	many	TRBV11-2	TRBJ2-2	TGTGCCAGCAGCCCGGACGTCGGGGAGCTGTTTTTT	CASSPDVGELFF
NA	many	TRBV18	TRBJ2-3	TGTGCCAGCTCACTCCCCGGCACAGATACGCAGTATTTT	CASSLPGTDTQYF
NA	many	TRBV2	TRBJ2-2	TGTGCCAGCACCCGACAAGGGAACACCGGGGAGCTGTTTTTT	CASTRQGNTGELFF
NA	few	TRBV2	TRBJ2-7	TGTGCCAGCAGTGAAGGTGCGGGCGAGCAGTACTTC	CASSEGAGEQYF
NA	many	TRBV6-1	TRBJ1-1	TGTGCCAGCAGTGACCCAGGACGGATTCTGACCCCTGAAGCTTTCTTT	CASSDPGRILTPEAFF
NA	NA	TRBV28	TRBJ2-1	TGTGCCAGCAGGACCATCCGAATGGACTTCTCCTACAATGAGCAGTTCTTC	CASRTIRMDFSYNEQFF
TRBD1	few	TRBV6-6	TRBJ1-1	TGTGCCAGCAGTTACTTAGAGGGGGCGGCCACTGAAGCTTTCTTT	CASSYLEGAATEAFF
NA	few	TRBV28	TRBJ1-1	TGTGCCAGCAGTCCTCCGGACAGACTTAGAAACACTGAAGCTTTCTTT	CASSPPDRLRNTEAFF
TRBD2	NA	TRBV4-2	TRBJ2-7	TGTGCCAGCAGCCAAGATCGGGCTAGCGGGGGGCCGAGATCCTACGAGCAGTACTTC	CASSQDRASGGPRSYEQYF
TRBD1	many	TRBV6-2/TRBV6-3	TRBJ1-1	TGTGCCAGCAGTCTGACAGGGGGTGTTCGAAACCGGGAGGCTTTCTTT	CASSLTGGVRNREAFF
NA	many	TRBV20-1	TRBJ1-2	TGCAGTGCTAGGGAGGGCAGGGCCAACTCCTATGGCTACACCTTC	CSAREGRANSYGYTF
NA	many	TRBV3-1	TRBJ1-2	TGTGCCAGCAGCCAAGCGATGGGGGGCTATGGCTACACCTTC	CASSQAMGGYGYTF
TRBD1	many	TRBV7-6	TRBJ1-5	TGTGCCAGCAGCCCCAGGGGGACAGGGTTCCAGCCCCAGCATTTT	CASSPRGTGFQPQHF
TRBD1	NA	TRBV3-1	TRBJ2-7	TGTGCCAGCAGCCATGGACAGGGGGCTGCCTACGAGCAGTACTTC	CASSHGQGAAYEQYF
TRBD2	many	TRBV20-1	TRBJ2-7	TGCAGTGCCCCGGGGGAGGGTTTTGGTCACGAGCAGTACTTC	CSAPGEGFGHEQYF
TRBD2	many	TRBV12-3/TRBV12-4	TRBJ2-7	TGTGCCAGCAGTTCCGGTCTAGCGGGGGGACCATACGAGCAGTACTTC	CASSSGLAGGPYEQYF
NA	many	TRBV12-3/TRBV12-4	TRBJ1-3	TGTGCCAGCAGCCAGACTGCTCCTGGAAACACCATATATTTT	CASSQTAPGNTIYF
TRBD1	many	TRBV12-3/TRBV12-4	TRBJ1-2	TGTGCCAGCAGTTTGTCGGGACAGCGCCCCTATGGCTACACCTTC	CASSLSGQRPYGYTF
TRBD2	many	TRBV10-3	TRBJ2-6	TGTGCCATCAGTCCGGGGGGGAACTCTGGGGCCAACGTCCTGACTTTC	CAISPGGNSGANVLTF
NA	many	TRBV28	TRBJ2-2	TGTGCCAGCAGCCCCACAGACAGGCGGAACACCGGGGAGCTGTTTTTT	CASSPTDRRNTGELFF
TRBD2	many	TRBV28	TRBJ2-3	TGTGCCACCAGGATGGGCGGGAGGACAGATACGCAGTATTTT	CATRMGGRTDTQYF
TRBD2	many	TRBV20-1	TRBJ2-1	TGCAGTGCTAGAGAGCTCCAGCGGGGGCCCCCCCCCTACAATGAGCAGTTCTTC	CSARELQRGPPPYNEQFF
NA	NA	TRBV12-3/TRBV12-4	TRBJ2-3	TGTGCCAGCAGTCCCGACGCCACAGATACGCAGTATTTT	CASSPDATDTQYF
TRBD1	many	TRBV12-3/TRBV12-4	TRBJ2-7	TGTGCCAGCAGATTGGACAGGGCAGTTATTGAGCAGTACTTC	CASRLDRAVIEQYF
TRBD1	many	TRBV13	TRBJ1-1	TGTGCCAGCAGCTCTATCGTGGGACAGCTAAGGGGGAACACTGAAGCTTTCTTT	CASSSIVGQLRGNTEAFF
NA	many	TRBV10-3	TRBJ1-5	TGTGCCACCAATCGGGCAGGTGATAGCAATCAGCCCCAGCATTTT	CATNRAGDSNQPQHF
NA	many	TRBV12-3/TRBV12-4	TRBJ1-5	TGTGCCAGCAGTTTCGGGGGGCAGAGAAATCAGCCCCAGCATTTT	CASSFGGQRNQPQHF
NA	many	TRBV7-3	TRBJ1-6	TGTGCCAGCAGCTTAACTGGGAAAGCTAATTCACCCCTCCACTTT	CASSLTGKANSPLHF
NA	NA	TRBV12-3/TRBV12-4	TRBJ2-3	TGTGCCAGCAGAGAGACAGTCACAGATACGCAGTATTTT	CASRETVTDTQYF
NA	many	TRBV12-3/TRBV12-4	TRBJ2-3	TGTGCCAGCAGTTTTTTTGGAGATACGCAGTATTTT	CASSFFGDTQYF
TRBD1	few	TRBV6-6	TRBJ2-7	TGTGCCAGCAGTTACTCAGGCCAGGGGGCCTACGAGCAGTACTTC	CASSYSGQGAYEQYF